This T cell receptor beta chain was sequenced for a study of blood T cell repertoires in COVID-19. Germline V gives CDR1 SGDLS, CDR2 YYNGEE. The CDR3 runs 17 residues. The V end lost 0 bases, the J end lost 3 bases, and 18 bases lay between the germline ends. Under the authors' procedure: Researchers report that nucleated cell counts were estimated from reference gene primer amplification. Assay used: immunoSEQ multiplex PCR; TCRdb lists only in-frame clones, some missing. The DNA was the basis for D and trimming; V, J and clone size are from that table. The sample has a few hundred thousand clones; approximately 86% are singletons.

The specimen was peripheral blood. This clonotype was sampled from a woman aged 70-85 years with active or convalescent COVID-19. This chain joins TRBV9 and TRBJ1-1; D may be TRBD1 (5 bases). The CDR3 loop reads CASSVEAGPPGDTEAFF. Here the CDR3 DNA reads TGTGCCAGCAGCGTAGAGGCAGGGCCCCCGGGTGACACTGAAGCTTTCTTT.